A single sample gave rise to the 12 T cell receptor beta chains below, sequenced in a study of blood T cells in healthy people across ages. Then a second PCR, running roughly 6 to 12 cycles, was carried out with a sample-barcoded 5' primer and a J-beta primer mix. Via MiXCR, TCRdb re-called the 5' RACE reads, giving one row per CDR3 protein. The table has about 1 million distinct CDR3 sequences, roughly 45% seen once. The specimen was blood. The receptors originated from a woman aged 55-69 years in good health.

This clonotype was observed a handful of times. The chain carries TRBV7-2 and TRBJ2-7, with D possibly being TRBD2 (7 bases). The germline CDR1 and CDR2 sequences are SGHTA and FQGNSA. The CDR3 covers 15 residues. V lost 6 bases to trimming and J lost 2 bases, with 17 bases between them. For the CDR3, the DNA is TGTGCCAGCAGTCTAGAGGGGGGGGGCCCCTACGAGCAGTACTTC. Its translation: CASSLEGGGPYEQYF.

This clonotype has more than one count but fewer than ten. For the CDR3, the DNA is TGCAGTGCCCCGCAGAGGCTCGAGGTCAGCGAGCAGTACTTC. As protein: CSAPQRLEVSEQYF. This chain connects TRBV20-1 to TRBJ2-4; no reliable D call. The J call is uncertain, as TRBJ2-7 better fits the DNA end. The CDR3 is 14 residues long. Germline values: CDR1 DFQATT, CDR2 SNEGSKA (reference sequence).

In nucleotides, the CDR3 is TGTGCCAGCAGCGTAGTGGCTCTCCAAGAGACCCAGTACTTC. Translating gives CASSVVALQETQYF. This rearrangement joins TRBV9 to TRBJ2-5; D is unresolved. The length of the CDR3 is 14 residues. Between the trimmed V and J ends, which lost 0 bases and 1 base, there was a span of 7 bases. Germline CDR1 reads SGDLS; CDR2 reads YYNGEE.

The CDR3 loop reads CASSLSWGRAGETQYF. The CDR3 DNA reads as TGTGCCAGCAGTTTATCCTGGGGGAGGGCTGGGGAGACCCAGTACTTC. The rearrangement joins TRBV28 to TRBJ2-7; 7 bases line up with TRBD2. The J call is in doubt because the DNA end fits TRBJ2-5 better. Germline CDR1 MDHEN, CDR2 SYDVKM. The CDR3 spans 16 residues.

The V gene is TRBV7-2, the J gene TRBJ2-7; 11 bases align to TRBD1. The ends lost 2 bases at V and 4 bases at J; junction bases unmatched: 7. The CDR3 extends over 16 amino acids. Germline V CDR1 and CDR2: SGHTA, FQGNSA. CDR3 coding DNA: TGTGCCAGCAGCTTATTTCTCGGGACAGGGGGTTACGAGCAGTACTTC. Protein sequence: CASSLFLGTGGYEQYF.

The rearrangement uses TRBV9 and TRBJ2-3, with TRBD2 matching over 7 bases. This CDR3 comprises 17 residues. Germline assignment: CDR1 SGDLS and CDR2 YYNGEE. Trimming took 2 bases from V and 4 from J; bases not matched to a gene: 13. In DNA form, the CDR3 reads TGTGCCAGCAGCGTGCGGTCCGGCGGGAGTATCCCAGATACGCAGTATTTT. Amino acid sequence: CASSVRSGGSIPDTQYF.

This clonotype has a handful of counts. The chain combines TRBV3-1 with TRBJ2-1; the match to TRBD2 covers 8 bases. Unmatched junction bases numbered 12, after V lost 4 bases and J lost 4 bases. In germline, CDR1 is LGHDT, CDR2 YNNKEL (reference sequence). The CDR3 runs to 17 residues. The CDR3 here is CASSPTSGTRVYNEQFF. CDR3 DNA sequence: TGTGCCAGCAGCCCGACATCCGGGACTAGGGTTTACAATGAGCAGTTCTTC.

In DNA form, the CDR3 reads TGCGCCAGCAGCTTGACGACGAAGGATGAAAAACTGTTTTTT. Its protein is CASSLTTKDEKLFF. The chain recombines TRBV5-1 with TRBJ1-4; D unresolved. CDR3 size: 14 residues. CDR1 is SGHRS and CDR2 is YFSETQ in the germline V gene. The germline V and J ends were trimmed by 1 base and 6 bases, with 10 bases remaining between them.

This clonotype appeared many times. The chain is built from TRBV4-2 and TRBJ2-6; D gene unclear. This CDR3 region has 15 residues. The V end lost 0 bases, the J end lost 1 base, and 4 bases lay between the germline ends. From germline, CDR1 is LGHNA and CDR2 YNFKEQ. The CDR3 DNA sequence: TGTGCCAGCAGCCAAGACGGGTCTGGGGCCAACGTCCTGACTTTC. Protein sequence: CASSQDGSGANVLTF.

The V and J genes are TRBV11-2 and TRBJ2-7; D is possibly TRBD1 (5 bases). CDR1 and CDR2 (germline): SGHAT, FQNNGV. CDR3 length: 17 amino acids. V was trimmed by 3 bases and J by 0 bases, leaving 18 bases between them. For the CDR3, the DNA is TGTGCCAGCAGCTTGGGGCTGGAGCACAGGAGCTCCTACGAGCAGTACTTC. This encodes CASSLGLEHRSSYEQYF.

The chain links TRBV27 to TRBJ2-7; TRBD1 is a possible D gene (5 bases). CDR1 and CDR2 from the germline V gene are MNHEY and SMNVEV (reference sequence). Trimming left V 5 bases short and J 7 bases short, with 30 bases between. The CDR3 runs 18 residues. CDR3 loop: CASSPGRVQESSYNEQYF. CDR3 in DNA: TGTGCCAGCAGTCCAGGCCGTGTACAGGAAAGCTCCTACAATGAGCAGTACTTC.

This clonotype occurred a few times. V is TRBV27 and J is TRBJ1-2, with TRBD1 matching over 7 bases. Germline lookup yields CDR1 MNHEY and CDR2 SMNVEV (reference sequence). This CDR3 contains 15 residues. After removal of 0 bases from V and 0 bases from J, the junction contained 1 base not matched to a gene. CDR3 nucleotides: TGTGCCAGCAGTTTATCAGGGACAGCTAACTATGGCTACACCTTC. It translates to CASSLSGTANYGYTF.